The clone carrying this T cell receptor (beta chain) has a count of ten or more. The antigen remains undetermined. This record belongs to a study of T cells in Graves' hyperthyroidism and ophthalmopathy. Broader study findings: Most clonotypes expanded in thyroid above 0.001 were likewise present in blood. Prediction of ophthalmopathy progression came a median around 6 months pre-onset.

Lactation, pregnancy, other autoimmune disease or uncontrolled infection led to exclusion of patients. Used for diagnoses were clinical symptoms, serum thyroxine and TRAb, thyroid ultrasound and orbital computed tomography. J was trimmed by 5 bases and V by 3 bases; bases with no gene match: 7. Germline CDR1 reads SGHVS; CDR2 reads FQNEAQ. This CDR3 is built from 15 residues. The CDR3 regions of TCR beta were amplified from RNA transcripts. The TCR CDR3 first-round RT-PCR relied on the HTBI primer set. TCRdb called the multiplex PCR reads again in MiXCR, with one record for every CDR3 protein. The sample comprises about 660,000 distinct CDR3 sequences, roughly 45% of which are singletons, and 6.5% to 9% rests with the top ten.

The sequenced sample consisted of peripheral blood or thyroid tissue (not recorded which). The chain links TRBV7-8 to TRBJ2-5; 9 bases fit TRBD1. The sequence was obtained from an adult man with Graves' disease, either hyperthyroidism or ophthalmopathy (not recorded which). Here the CDR3 reads CASSFRDRAAETQYF. CDR3 DNA sequence: TGTGCCAGCAGCTTCCGGGACAGGGCGGCGGAGACCCAGTACTTC.